This paragraph reports one TCR beta chain. Its antigen is still unknown. It has no much larger one-base neighbor in the sample; base qualities were not kept. This record belongs to a study of blood T cell repertoires in COVID-19 (dated by TCRdb to 2020 to 2022). About the full investigation: Collaborator samples came from the United States, Italy and Spain and covered acute and convalescent phases of COVID-19. The prospective study material was composed of cDNA or gDNA derived from T cells, B-cell-depleted T cells, or PBMCs. The repertoires were made available in a free public database intended to serve as a resource for research on the immune response to SARS-CoV-2. Nearly every sample came with metadata listing a de-identified subject ID, COVID-19 status, age in years and sex. Where available, HLA class I and class II types were obtained from metadata supplied by the sample provider rather than from assay-based typing. The samples were drawn from two sources: the first 160 participants of the ongoing ImmuneRACE study, and over 1,000 subjects contributed by 6 global collaborators. The dataset comprised deeply sampled blood TCRbeta repertoires from subjects exposed to, actively infected with, or recovered from COVID-19.

Each collaborating institution followed its own protocols to collect whole blood in K2EDTA tubes. For TCRbeta analysis, collaborators shipped samples in one of three forms: frozen whole blood, isolated PBMCs, or DNA extracted from either of those sample types. Broad study findings and their caveats: The amount of clinical and demographic metadata varied by source and participant and was provided uncurated.

TCRbeta CDR3 regions were amplified from genomic DNA using the immunoSEQ Assay, a bias-controlled multiplex PCR. The published analysis was carried out like this. Within the assay, amplification of reference gene primers was used to estimate how many nucleated cells each sample contained. To quantify the absolute abundance of each unique TCRbeta CDR3 rearrangement, sequence reads were collapsed and filtered. For each sample, productive Simpson clonality was calculated by taking the square root of Simpson's diversity index across productive rearrangements. Drawn from immuneACCESS, this table holds only the in-frame rearrangements with V and J called that TCRdb kept. Clones are partly lost; checked studies trace under half to an unresolved V gene and leave the rest unexplained. That table furnishes V, J and clone size, whereas the DNA furnished D and trimming. The sample includes fewer than 55,000 clones, with under 90% observed a single time. The ten biggest clones cover 7% to 9% of the sample.

Its CDR3 holds 14 amino acids, cysteine through phenylalanine. Only CDR3 DNA is held: 42 bases, read in frame from base 1. CDR1 and CDR2 are drawn from the germline V gene (reference sequence): LGHDT, YNNKEL. Trimming leaves V shorter by 4 bases and J shorter by 7 bases, with the junction holding 4 bases beyond the gene matches. Sequenced sample: peripheral blood. This TCR was sampled from an elderly man with active or convalescent COVID-19. Here the chain combines TRBV3-1 (or the pseudogene TRBV3-2) and TRBJ1-5; TRBD1 agrees with 10 junctional bases. The CDR3 protein sequence reads: CASSPGQGTQPQHF. The base sequence is TGTGCCAGCAGCCCGGGACAGGGGACGCAGCCCCAGCATTTT.